Detailed here is one T cell receptor (beta chain). As yet, its antigen is unknown. Expressed TCRB transcripts were sequenced after all isolated RNA was converted to cDNA. Only in-frame clones appear in the TCRdb table, and some are missing; sequencing was by immunoSEQ multiplex PCR. The sample holds about 640,000 clones, around 11% seen once. These data belong to a study of beta chain features in type 1 diabetes. Findings of the study overall: All four CD4+ subsets from Type 1 diabetes patients carried moderately but significantly shorter TCRB CDR3s.

The V gene lost 5 bases and the J gene lost 1 base, with 21 bases spanning the gap. Germline CDR1 reads SEHNR; CDR2 reads FQNEAQ (reference sequence). This CDR3 is 17 amino acids long. The TCR sequence derives from a man under 40 with type 1 diabetes. The chain recombines TRBV7-9 with TRBJ2-7; D gene unclear. Sequences were obtained from naive CD4+ T cells from blood. CDR3 in amino acids: CASSQARVQASSYEQYF. The CDR3, as DNA: TGTGCCAGCAGCCAAGCACGGGTCCAGGCTTCTTCCTACGAGCAGTACTTC.